The clone carrying this TCR beta chain was observed once. From germline, CDR1 is SGHTA and CDR2 FQGNSA. Deletions cut 6 bases from V and 4 bases from J, with 7 bases between. CDR3 length: 13 amino acids. Researchers ran the PCR with 60 Vbeta and 13 Jbeta primers. Libraries were prepared by immunoSEQ multiplex PCR; TCRdb keeps only in-frame clonotypes and omits some of them. The sample gives over 150,000 clones, 80% of which show up once; approximately 6.7% is in the top ten. The entry originates in a study of cytomegalovirus exposure and HLA in healthy donors. Healthy bone marrow donors supplied every sample.

The rearrangement joins TRBV7-2 to TRBJ2-6; D remains unclear. Material for sequencing was PBMCs. The TCR originated in a man aged 25-45 years in good health and CMV-seropositive. The DNA for the CDR3 is TGTGCCAGCAGGGAGCGAGGGGCCAACGTCCTGACTTTC. Amino acids: CASRERGANVLTF.